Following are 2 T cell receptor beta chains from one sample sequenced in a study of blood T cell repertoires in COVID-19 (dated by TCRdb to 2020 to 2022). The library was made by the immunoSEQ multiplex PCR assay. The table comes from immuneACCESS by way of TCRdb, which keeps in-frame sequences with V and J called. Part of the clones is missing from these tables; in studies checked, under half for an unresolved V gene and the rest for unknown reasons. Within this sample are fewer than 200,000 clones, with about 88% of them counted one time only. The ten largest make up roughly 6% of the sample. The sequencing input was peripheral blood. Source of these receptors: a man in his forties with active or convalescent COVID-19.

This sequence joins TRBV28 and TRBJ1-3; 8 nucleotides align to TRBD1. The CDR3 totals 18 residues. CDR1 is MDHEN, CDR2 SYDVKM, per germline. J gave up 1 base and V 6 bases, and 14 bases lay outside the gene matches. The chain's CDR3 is CASRGTGSIPPSGNTIYF. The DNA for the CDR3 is TGTGCCAGCAGGGGGACAGGTTCGATCCCACCTTCTGGAAACACCATATATTTT.

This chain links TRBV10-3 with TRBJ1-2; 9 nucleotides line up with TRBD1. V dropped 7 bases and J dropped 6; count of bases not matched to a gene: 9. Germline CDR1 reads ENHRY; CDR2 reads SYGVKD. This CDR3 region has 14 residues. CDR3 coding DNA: TGTGCCATCACCAGGGACAGGGATGAGCATGGCTACACCTTC. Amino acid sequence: CAITRDRDEHGYTF.